The 27 T cell receptor beta chains below all came from one sample that was sequenced in a study of patients with pleural tuberculosis. TCRdb passed the reads through MiXCR, listing each CDR3 protein once. Altogether some 48,000 distinct CDR3 sequences are present, about 7.3% being singletons, with the ten largest covering under 20%. The source is a human donor with pleural tuberculosis.

This clonotype was observed many times. This chain joins TRBV6-1 and TRBJ2-7; 10 positions match TRBD2. The CDR3 covers 14 residues. Germline CDR1 MNHNS, CDR2 SASEGT. The ends lost 3 bases at V and 5 bases at J; junction bases unmatched: 4. CDR3 DNA sequence: TGTGCCAGCAGTGAGATCACTAGCGGGGACGAGCAGTACTTC. Amino acids: CASSEITSGDEQYF.

This clonotype was found many times. The genes are TRBV20-1 and TRBJ2-3; the D is unclear. V lost 0 bases, J lost 0 bases, and 7 bases lay in between. Germline values: CDR1 DFQATT, CDR2 SNEGSKA (reference sequence). The length of the CDR3 is 14 residues. The chain's CDR3 is CSARDSASTDTQYF. In DNA form, the CDR3 reads TGCAGTGCTAGAGATTCCGCGAGCACAGATACGCAGTATTTT.

V is TRBV29-1 and J is TRBJ2-7, with D perhaps matching TRBD2 (5 bases). Germline values: CDR1 SQVTM, CDR2 ANQGSEA. The CDR3 consists of 13 residues. The CDR3: CSVDRRFSYEQYV. CDR3 DNA: TGTAGCGTTGACCGTCGGTTCTCCTACGAGCAGTACGTC.

There are many counts of this clonotype. The chain combines TRBV11-1 with TRBJ1-1, with unresolved D. Trimming cost V 5 bases and J 6 bases, with 16 bases left between them. Per the germline V gene, CDR1 is SGHAT and CDR2 is FQDESV (reference sequence). This CDR3 comprises 14 residues. The chain's CDR3 is CASSPAGFEPEAFF. The CDR3, as DNA: TGTGCCAGCAGCCCGGCGGGATTTGAACCTGAAGCTTTCTTT.

A remark on this clonotype: It may be a read error: a sequence one base away is much more abundant. V usage is TRBV20-1 and J usage is TRBJ2-7, with 10 nucleotides matching TRBD2. The CDR3 runs 15 residues. CDR1 is DFQATT and CDR2 is SNEGSKA in the germline V gene (reference sequence). The CDR3 here is CGARDHSGRAYEQYF. CDR3 in DNA: TGCGGTGCTAGAGATCACAGCGGGAGGGCCTACGAGCAGTACTTC.

J is TRBJ2-7 and V is TRBV10-3; no reliable D call. V dropped 2 bases and J dropped 3 bases, with 8 bases sitting between them. Germline-derived CDR1 and CDR2 are ENHRY and SYGVKD. The CDR3 is 13 amino acids. DNA for the CDR3: TGTGCCATCAGTGAGACAGTTATCTACGAGCAGTACTTC. This encodes CAISETVIYEQYF.

This clonotype was detected many times. The chain combines TRBV11-2 with TRBJ2-2; D is ambiguous. This CDR3 spans 12 amino acids. Per germline, CDR1 SGHAT and CDR2 FQNNGV. Trimming removed 3 bases from V and 4 bases from J, with 3 bases in between. Written as DNA, the CDR3 is TGTGCCAGCAGCTTTCCCACCGGGGAGCTGTTTTTT. Its translation: CASSFPTGELFF.

This clonotype has at least ten counts. The chain couples TRBV2 to TRBJ2-2; a possible D gene is TRBD1 (5 bases). The germline gives CDR1 SNHLY, CDR2 FYNNEI. V was pared by 5 bases and J by 0 bases, with 7 bases between. The CDR3 is 14 residues long. The CDR3 nucleotides are TGTGCCAGCAGTACACAGGCGAACACCGGGGAGCTGTTTTTT. It yields the protein CASSTQANTGELFF.

This clonotype was seen repeatedly, ten times or more. This chain joins TRBV29-1 and TRBJ1-1; possibly TRBD1 for D (6 bases). The V and J ends lost 4 bases and 3 bases respectively, with 12 bases between them. This CDR3 is built from 13 residues. The germline CDR1 and CDR2 sequences are SQVTM and ANQGSEA. CDR3: CSVGQVKDTEAFF. The CDR3 DNA is TGCAGCGTTGGACAGGTCAAGGACACTGAAGCTTTCTTT.

Only a few counts were recorded for this clonotype. The rearrangement uses TRBV4-1 and TRBJ1-6, with D perhaps matching TRBD1 (6 bases). The CDR3 sequence is 13 residues long. The germline gives CDR1 MGHRA, CDR2 YSYEKL. V lost 8 bases and J 7 bases, leaving 12 bases between the germline ends. CDR3 in amino acids: CASEKTGNSPLHF. CDR3 nucleotide sequence: TGCGCCAGCGAAAAAACAGGGAATTCACCCCTCCACTTT.

This clonotype was observed at least ten times. This chain links TRBV20-1 with TRBJ2-2; 7 bases agree with TRBD2. The CDR3 totals 15 residues. The V and J ends lost 3 bases and 1 base, in that order; junction bases with no gene match: 5. CDR1 and CDR2 (germline): DFQATT, SNEGSKA (reference sequence). CDR3: CSASLPGGNTGELFF. The CDR3 DNA sequence: TGCAGTGCTAGTCTCCCGGGAGGGAACACCGGGGAGCTGTTTTTT.

This clonotype was recorded at least ten times. The chain links TRBV20-1 to TRBJ2-7; D possibly corresponds to TRBD2 (6 bases). Germline CDR1 is DFQATT and CDR2 is SNEGSKA (reference sequence). V was trimmed by 4 bases and J by 2 bases, leaving 9 bases between them. This CDR3 contains 12 residues. The CDR3 DNA is TGCAGTGCTACCCCTAGCGCCTACGAGCAGTACTTC. It codes for CSATPSAYEQYF.

This clonotype was picked up many times. The chain employs TRBV5-1 and TRBJ1-1; D remains ambiguous. V lost 4 bases to trimming and J lost 5 bases, with 12 bases between them. This CDR3 is built from 13 residues. CDR1 SGHRS and CDR2 YFSETQ come from the germline V gene. This CDR3 is CASSLATVTEAFF. For the CDR3, the DNA is TGCGCCAGCAGCCTCGCGACCGTGACTGAAGCTTTCTTT.

In its sample, this clonotype was seen many times. The V and J genes are TRBV3-1 and TRBJ1-3; perhaps TRBD1 as D (5 bases). V was clipped by 4 bases and J by 0 bases, with 13 bases between them. CDR1 LGHDT and CDR2 YNNKEL come from the germline V gene (reference sequence). CDR3 length: 16 residues. CDR3 in amino acids: CASSPPTAHSGNTIYF. CDR3 DNA sequence: TGTGCCAGCAGCCCCCCGACAGCCCACTCTGGAAACACCATATATTTT.

This chain joins TRBV29-1 and TRBJ2-7; TRBD2 aligns across 10 bases. Per germline, CDR1 SQVTM and CDR2 ANQGSEA. The V and J ends lost 2 bases and 6 bases, in that order; junction bases with no gene match: 10. The length of the CDR3 is 15 residues. CDR3 amino acids: CSVEIPASGRFEQYV. The CDR3, as DNA: TGCAGCGTTGAAATACCGGCTAGCGGGAGATTCGAGCAGTACGTC.

At least ten counts were recorded for this clonotype. CDR3 loop: CASGGLAGTEQFF. The DNA for the CDR3 is TGTGCTAGTGGCGGACTAGCGGGAACTGAGCAGTTCTTC. The chain joins TRBV12-5 to TRBJ2-1; TRBD2 agrees at 12 bases. From germline, CDR1 is LGHNT and CDR2 FRNRAP. This CDR3 contains 13 residues. The ends lost 6 bases at V and 9 bases at J; junction bases unmatched: 3.

This clonotype was detected many times. J is TRBJ2-3 and V is TRBV20-1, with 11 bases fitting TRBD1. V lost 1 base, J lost 4 bases, and 4 bases stayed unmatched. CDR3 length: 15 residues. Germline CDR1 is DFQATT and CDR2 is SNEGSKA (reference sequence). The CDR3 sequence is CSARGWTGGPDTQYF. The CDR3 DNA sequence: TGCAGTGCTAGAGGATGGACAGGGGGCCCAGATACGCAGTATTTT.

The table lists this clonotype with many counts. V gene TRBV12-3 or TRBV12-4 combines with J gene TRBJ2-7, with 8 nucleotides matching TRBD2. The length of the CDR3 is 15 residues. V gave up 7 bases and J gave up 0 bases; unmatched junction bases: 8. CDR3 in DNA: TGTGCCAGCAAAAAGGAACTAGCGGCCTCCTACGAGCAGTACTTC. It translates to CASKKELAASYEQYF.

The sample holds many counts of this clonotype. V and J are TRBV14 and TRBJ2-1, with a weak D call TRBD2 (5 bases). V was clipped by 4 bases and J by 9 bases, with 16 bases between them. CDR3 size: 14 residues. Per the germline V gene, CDR1 is SGHDN and CDR2 is FVKESK. In nucleotides, the CDR3 is TGTGCCAGCAGCCCCACTAGATCGGCTGGTGAGCAGTTCTTC. It translates to CASSPTRSAGEQFF.

In its sample, this clonotype was seen many times. V and J are TRBV28 and TRBJ2-7; 9 positions match TRBD1. The length of the CDR3 is 13 residues. V was pared by 8 bases and J by 5 bases, with 7 bases of the junction left unmatched. Germline CDR1 MDHEN, CDR2 SYDVKM. CDR3 sequence reads: CASRPDRGDEQYF. DNA for the CDR3: TGTGCCAGCCGACCGGACAGGGGAGACGAGCAGTACTTC.

A few counts support this clonotype. This chain uses TRBV5-1 with TRBJ2-3, with 7 bases fitting TRBD1. The CDR3 contains 14 residues. The junction had 1 base not matched to a gene; V was cut back by 3 bases and J by 0 bases. CDR1 and CDR2 (germline): SGHRS, YFSETQ. The CDR3: CASSWTGSTDTQYF. In DNA form, the CDR3 reads TGCGCCAGCAGCTGGACAGGCAGCACAGATACGCAGTATTTT.

This clonotype was counted ten times or more. This chain uses TRBV24-1 with TRBJ2-2; possible D gene TRBD1, 6 bases. CDR1 and CDR2 from the germline V gene are KGHDR and SFDVKD. The CDR3 sequence is 15 residues long. Trimming took off 4 bases at V and 3 bases at J, with 11 bases between the two ends. CDR3 in amino acids: CATSDKDRYTGELFF. The DNA for the CDR3 is TGTGCCACCAGTGACAAGGACAGATACACCGGGGAGCTGTTTTTT.

This clonotype was found many times. The chain carries TRBV6-2 or TRBV6-3 and TRBJ2-3; D is unclear. The length of the CDR3 is 16 residues. Germline CDR1 is MNHEY and CDR2 is SVGEGT. Deletions cut 4 bases from V and 2 bases from J, with 16 bases between. CDR3 residues: CASSSSAPNTTDTQYF. CDR3 bases: TGTGCCAGCAGTTCCTCGGCGCCGAATACCACAGATACGCAGTATTTT.

At least ten counts were recorded for this clonotype. The chain carries TRBV20-1 and TRBJ2-2, with unresolved D. The CDR3 is made up of 13 amino acids. CDR1 DFQATT and CDR2 SNEGSKA come from the germline V gene (reference sequence). V dropped 7 bases and J dropped 3 bases, with 12 bases sitting between them. The CDR3 region has the DNA TGCAGTGTTCCGGGCCCGTACACCGGGGAGCTGTTTTTT. This sequence encodes CSVPGPYTGELFF.

This clonotype was counted many times. V usage is TRBV29-1 and J usage is TRBJ2-3; 8 bases are a match to TRBD2. The CDR3 has 13 amino acids. V shed 4 bases and J 7 bases; nucleotides not matched to a gene: 7. In germline, CDR1 is SQVTM, CDR2 ANQGSEA. The CDR3 sequence: CSVVVTSENTQYF. The CDR3 region has the DNA TGCAGCGTTGTGGTGACTAGCGAAAATACGCAGTATTTT.

The chain recombines TRBV4-2 with TRBJ2-3; D may be TRBD2 (5 bases). CDR1 LGHNA and CDR2 YNFKEQ come from the germline V gene. V shed 1 base and J shed 2 bases, with 10 bases lying between them. The CDR3 has 15 amino acids. The CDR3 coding sequence is TGTGCCAGCAGCCAAGTGTCGGGATTCACAGATACGCAGTATTTT. It encodes CASSQVSGFTDTQYF.

This clonotype was counted at least ten times. The chain uses TRBV27 and TRBJ2-1; D not certain. The germline CDR1 and CDR2 sequences are MNHEY and SMNVEV (reference sequence). Trimming stripped 0 bases from V and 5 bases from J, with 11 bases between. The CDR3 loop spans 15 amino acids. The CDR3: CASSLSGLVDNEQFF. The CDR3 nucleotides read TGTGCCAGCAGTTTATCCGGTCTAGTTGACAATGAGCAGTTCTTC.